This TCR beta chain was recovered during a study of response to subunit inactivated influenza vaccine. V was clipped by 2 bases and J by 1 base, with 11 bases between them. The CDR3 length is 14 residues. Germline loops: CDR1 GTSNPN, CDR2 SVGIG (reference sequence). General study points: The study's authors posited that every seasonal influenza vaccination enlists few new T cells.

As for this clonotype: Its antigen is unknown.

In TCRdb, the RT-PCR reads were re-called with MiXCR into one record per CDR3 protein. Of about 520,000 distinct CDR3 sequences listed, 25% are singletons. The chain is built from TRBV30 and TRBJ1-1, with D tentatively TRBD1 (5 bases). This clonotype was obtained from a man between 45 and 60 years old who received an inactivated influenza vaccine. The specimen comprised CD4+ T cells sorted from PBMCs, sampled approximately 5 days after vaccination. The CDR3 here is CAWSTGTGNTEAFF. DNA for the CDR3: TGTGCCTGGAGTACCGGGACGGGGAACACTGAAGCTTTCTTT.